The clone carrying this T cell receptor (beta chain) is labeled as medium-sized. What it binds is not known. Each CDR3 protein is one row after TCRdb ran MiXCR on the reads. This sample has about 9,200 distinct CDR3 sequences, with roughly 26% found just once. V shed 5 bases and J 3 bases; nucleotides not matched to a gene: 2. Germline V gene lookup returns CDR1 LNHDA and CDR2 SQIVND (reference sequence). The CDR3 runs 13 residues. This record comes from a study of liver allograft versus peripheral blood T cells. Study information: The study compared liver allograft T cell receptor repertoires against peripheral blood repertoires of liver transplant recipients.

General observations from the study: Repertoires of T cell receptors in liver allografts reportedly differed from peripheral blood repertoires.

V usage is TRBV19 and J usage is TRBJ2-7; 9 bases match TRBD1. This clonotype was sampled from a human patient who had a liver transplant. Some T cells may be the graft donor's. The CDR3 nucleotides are TGTGCCAGTAGTGGGGGACAGGGCTACGAGCAGTACTTC. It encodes CASSGGQGYEQYF.